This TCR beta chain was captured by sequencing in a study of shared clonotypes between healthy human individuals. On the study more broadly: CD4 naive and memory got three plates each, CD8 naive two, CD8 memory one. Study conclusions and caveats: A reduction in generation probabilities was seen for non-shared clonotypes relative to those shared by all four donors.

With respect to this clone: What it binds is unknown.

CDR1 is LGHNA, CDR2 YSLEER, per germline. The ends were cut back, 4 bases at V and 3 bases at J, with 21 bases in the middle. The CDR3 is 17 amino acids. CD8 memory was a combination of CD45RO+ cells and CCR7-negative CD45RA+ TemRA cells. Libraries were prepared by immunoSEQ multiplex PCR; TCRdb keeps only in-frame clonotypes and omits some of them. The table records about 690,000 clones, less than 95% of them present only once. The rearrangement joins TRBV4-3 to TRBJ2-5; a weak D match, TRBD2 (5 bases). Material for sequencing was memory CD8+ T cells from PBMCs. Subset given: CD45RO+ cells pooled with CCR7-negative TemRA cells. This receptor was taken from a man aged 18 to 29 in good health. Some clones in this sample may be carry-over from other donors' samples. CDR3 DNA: TGCGCCAGCAGCCCGGGCCCTGGGCGCGGGCCAGAAGAGACCCAGTACTTC. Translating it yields CASSPGPGRGPEETQYF.